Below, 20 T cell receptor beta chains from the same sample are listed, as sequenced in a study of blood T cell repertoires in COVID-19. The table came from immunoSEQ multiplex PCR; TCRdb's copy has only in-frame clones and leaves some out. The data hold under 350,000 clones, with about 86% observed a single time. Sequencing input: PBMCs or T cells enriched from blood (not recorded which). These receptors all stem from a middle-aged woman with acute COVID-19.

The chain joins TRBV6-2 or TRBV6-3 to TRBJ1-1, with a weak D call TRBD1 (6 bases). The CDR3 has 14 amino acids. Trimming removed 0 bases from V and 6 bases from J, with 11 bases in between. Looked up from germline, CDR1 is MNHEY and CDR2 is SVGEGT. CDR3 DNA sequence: TGTGCCAGCAGTTACTCGACAGGCGAGCCTGAAGCTTTCTTT. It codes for CASSYSTGEPEAFF.

In DNA, the CDR3 is TGTGCCAGCAGTCGTTATGAGGAGCAGTTCTTC. As protein: CASSRYEEQFF. The chain joins TRBV12-3 or TRBV12-4 to TRBJ2-1; no clear D. The CDR3 has 11 residues. Trimming shortened V by 5 bases and J by 10 bases, and 9 bases separated the two germline ends.

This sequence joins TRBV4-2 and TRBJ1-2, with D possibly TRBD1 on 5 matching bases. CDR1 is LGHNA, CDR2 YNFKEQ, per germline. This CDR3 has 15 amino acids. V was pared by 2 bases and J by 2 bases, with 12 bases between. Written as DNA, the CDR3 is TGTGCCAGCAGCCAAACAAGTGGGGGGAACTATGGCTACACCTTC. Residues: CASSQTSGGNYGYTF.

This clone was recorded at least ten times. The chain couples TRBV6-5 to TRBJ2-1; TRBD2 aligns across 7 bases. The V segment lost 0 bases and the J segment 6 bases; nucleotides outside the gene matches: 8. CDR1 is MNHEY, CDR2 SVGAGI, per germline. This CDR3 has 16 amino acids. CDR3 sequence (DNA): TGTGCCAGCAGTTACTCCTCTAGCGGAGGGGCCAATGAGCAGTTCTTC. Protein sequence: CASSYSSSGGANEQFF.

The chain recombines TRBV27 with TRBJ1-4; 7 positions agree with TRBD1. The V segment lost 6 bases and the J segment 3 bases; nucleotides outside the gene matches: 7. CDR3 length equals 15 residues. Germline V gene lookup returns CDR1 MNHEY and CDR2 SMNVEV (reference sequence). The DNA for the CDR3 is TGTGCCAGCAGCGCCTGGACAGGCCCTAATGAAAAACTGTTTTTT. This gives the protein CASSAWTGPNEKLFF. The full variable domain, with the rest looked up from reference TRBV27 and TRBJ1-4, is EAQVTQNPRYLITVTGKKLTVTCSQNMNHEYMSWYRQDPGLGLRQIYYSMNVEVTDKGDVPEGYKVSRKEKRNFPLILESPSPNQTSLYFCASSAWTGPNEKLFFGSGTQLSVL.

CDR3 protein: CASSLGQGFTDTQYF. In nucleotides, the CDR3 is TGCGCCAGCAGCTTGGGCCAGGGCTTCACAGATACGCAGTATTTT. This chain joins TRBV5-1 and TRBJ2-3; possible D gene TRBD1, 5 bases. The V end lost 0 bases, the J end lost 2 bases, and 10 bases lay between the germline ends. In germline, CDR1 is SGHRS, CDR2 YFSETQ. The CDR3 sequence is 15 residues long.

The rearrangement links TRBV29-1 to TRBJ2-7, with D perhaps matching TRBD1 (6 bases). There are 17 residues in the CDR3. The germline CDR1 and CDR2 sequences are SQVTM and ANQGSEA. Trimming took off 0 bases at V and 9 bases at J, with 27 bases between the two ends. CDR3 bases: TGCAGCGTTGAAGAAGGATGGGAGACAGGAGGTTACGAGCGGCAGTACTTC. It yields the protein CSVEEGWETGGYERQYF.

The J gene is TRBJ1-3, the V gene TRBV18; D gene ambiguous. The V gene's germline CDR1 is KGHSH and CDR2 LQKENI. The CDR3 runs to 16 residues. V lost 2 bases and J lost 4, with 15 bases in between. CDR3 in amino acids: CASSPIDSLRGNTIYF. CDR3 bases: TGTGCCAGCTCACCAATAGACTCTCTTAGGGGAAACACCATATATTTT. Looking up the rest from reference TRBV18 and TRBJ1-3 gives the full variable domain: NAGVMQNPRHLVRRRGQEARLRCSPMKGHSHVYWYRQLPEEGLKFMVYLQKENIIDESGMPKERFSAEFPKEGPSILRIQQVVRGDSAAYFCASSPIDSLRGNTIYFGEGSWLTVV.

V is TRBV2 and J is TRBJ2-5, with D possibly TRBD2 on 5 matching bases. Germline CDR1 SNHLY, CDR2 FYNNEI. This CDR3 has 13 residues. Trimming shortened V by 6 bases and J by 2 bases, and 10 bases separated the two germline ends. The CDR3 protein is CASRSTGQETQYF. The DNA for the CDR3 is TGTGCCAGCAGGTCTACGGGGCAAGAGACCCAGTACTTC.

The CDR3 DNA reads as TGCGCCAGCAGCTTATGGGGGCAGGAGGACACAGATACGCAGTATTTT. This gives the protein CASSLWGQEDTDTQYF. The V call is TRBV5-1, the J call TRBJ2-3; D might be TRBD1 (6 bases). Germline V lookup: CDR1 SGHRS, CDR2 YFSETQ. V lost 2 bases, J lost 2 bases, and 15 bases lay in between. The CDR3 runs to 16 residues.

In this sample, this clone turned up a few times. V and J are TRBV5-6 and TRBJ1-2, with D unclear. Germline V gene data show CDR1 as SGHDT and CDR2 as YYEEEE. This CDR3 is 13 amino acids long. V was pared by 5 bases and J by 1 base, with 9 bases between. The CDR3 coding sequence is TGTGCCAGCAGGACCAGGTATAACTATGGCTACACCTTC. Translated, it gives CASRTRYNYGYTF.

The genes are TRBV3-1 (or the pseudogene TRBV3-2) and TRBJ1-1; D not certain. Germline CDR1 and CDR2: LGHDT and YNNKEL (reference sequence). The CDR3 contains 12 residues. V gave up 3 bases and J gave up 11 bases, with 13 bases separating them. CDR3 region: CASSQSGFKAFF. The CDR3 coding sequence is TGTGCCAGCAGCCAGTCGGGGTTTAAGGCTTTCTTT.

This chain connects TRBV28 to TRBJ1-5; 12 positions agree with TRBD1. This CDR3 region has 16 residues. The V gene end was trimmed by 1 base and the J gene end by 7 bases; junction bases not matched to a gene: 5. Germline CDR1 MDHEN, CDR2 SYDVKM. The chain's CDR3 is CASSLSGQGARQPQHF. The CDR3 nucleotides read TGTGCCAGCAGTTTATCGGGACAGGGGGCACGACAGCCCCAGCATTTT.

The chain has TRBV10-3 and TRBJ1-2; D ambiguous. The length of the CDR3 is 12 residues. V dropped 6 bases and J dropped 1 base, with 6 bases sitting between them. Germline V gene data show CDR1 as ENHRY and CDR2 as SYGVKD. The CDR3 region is CAISIFNYGYTF. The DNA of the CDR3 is TGTGCCATCAGCATTTTTAACTATGGCTACACCTTC.

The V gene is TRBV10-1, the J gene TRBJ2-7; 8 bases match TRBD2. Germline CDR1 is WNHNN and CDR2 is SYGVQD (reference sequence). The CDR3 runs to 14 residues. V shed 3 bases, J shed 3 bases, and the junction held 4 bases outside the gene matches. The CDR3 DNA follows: TGCGCCAGCAGTGACGGGGGGGCCAACTACGAGCAGTACTTC. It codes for CASSDGGANYEQYF.

DNA for the CDR3: TGTGCCAGCAAGCGGTCGAGCGACTCCTACGAGCAGTACTTC. Translating gives CASKRSSDSYEQYF. The V gene is TRBV27, the J gene TRBJ2-7, with a possible D match to TRBD2 (5 bases). The CDR3 runs 14 residues. Germline values: CDR1 MNHEY, CDR2 SMNVEV (reference sequence). V was clipped by 7 bases and J by 0 bases, with 13 bases between them.

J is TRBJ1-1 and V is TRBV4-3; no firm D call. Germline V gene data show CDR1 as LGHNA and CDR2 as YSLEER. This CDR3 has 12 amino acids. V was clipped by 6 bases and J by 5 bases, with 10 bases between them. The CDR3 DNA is TGCGCCAGCAGGCACAGTGGGACTGAAGCTTTCTTT. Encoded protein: CASRHSGTEAFF.

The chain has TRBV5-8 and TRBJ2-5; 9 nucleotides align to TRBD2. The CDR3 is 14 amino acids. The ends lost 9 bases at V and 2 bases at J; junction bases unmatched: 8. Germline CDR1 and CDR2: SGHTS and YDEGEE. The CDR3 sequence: CAIYSGSHQETQYF. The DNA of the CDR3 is TGTGCCATCTATAGCGGGAGCCATCAAGAGACCCAGTACTTC.

CDR3 sequence reads: CASSQGSGTPGNTIYF. DNA of the CDR3: TGTGCCAGCAGCCAAGGGAGCGGGACACCTGGAAACACCATATATTTT. The chain employs TRBV4-2 and TRBJ1-3; possibly TRBD1 for D (6 bases). CDR3 length equals 16 residues. Germline V CDR1 and CDR2: LGHNA, YNFKEQ. V gave up 1 base and J gave up 2 bases, with 12 bases separating them.

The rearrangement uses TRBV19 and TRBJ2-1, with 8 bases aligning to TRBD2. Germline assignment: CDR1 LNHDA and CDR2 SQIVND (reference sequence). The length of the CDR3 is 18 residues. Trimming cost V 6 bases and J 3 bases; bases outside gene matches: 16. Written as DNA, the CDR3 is TGTGCCAGTAGCTCCTCGGGGGGGGGCGTCTTCCTCTACAATGAGCAGTTCTTC. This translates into CASSSSGGGVFLYNEQFF.